The entry below describes one TCR beta chain. Its target is unknown. This record comes from a study of T cell responses to AZD1222 COVID-19 vaccine. Across the study: Second doses at about 4 or about 12 weeks were pooled.

Findings of the study overall: Reportedly, close to half of spike-specific TCRs are directed against unmutated variant regions. Of the AZD1222 recipients, only five to seven were seropositive at baseline. A mostly white British donor set with more females was recruited, and clonal diversity was possibly underestimated.

Libraries were prepared by immunoSEQ multiplex PCR; TCRdb keeps only in-frame clonotypes and omits some of them. The sample records around 99,000 clones, more than 80% being singletons. Looked up from germline, CDR1 is MDHEN and CDR2 is SYDVKM. The CDR3 consists of 15 residues. The V gene end was trimmed by 3 bases and the J gene end by 1 base; junction bases not matched to a gene: 3. The TCR originated in an adult in good health. The V and J genes are TRBV28 and TRBJ1-5, with 7 bases matching TRBD1. Sequenced here: peripheral blood, sampled on day 0 of AZD1222 vaccination. The CDR3 here is CASSFPGGSNQPQHF. The DNA of the CDR3 is TGTGCCAGCAGTTTCCCAGGGGGGAGCAATCAGCCCCAGCATTTT. Together with reference TRBV28 and TRBJ1-5, the CDR3 gives the full variable domain: DVKVTQSSRYLVKRTGEKVFLECVQDMDHENMFWYRQDPGLGLRLIYFSYDVKMKEKGDIPEGYSVSREKKERFSLILESASTNQTSMYLCASSFPGGSNQPQHFGDGTRLSIL.